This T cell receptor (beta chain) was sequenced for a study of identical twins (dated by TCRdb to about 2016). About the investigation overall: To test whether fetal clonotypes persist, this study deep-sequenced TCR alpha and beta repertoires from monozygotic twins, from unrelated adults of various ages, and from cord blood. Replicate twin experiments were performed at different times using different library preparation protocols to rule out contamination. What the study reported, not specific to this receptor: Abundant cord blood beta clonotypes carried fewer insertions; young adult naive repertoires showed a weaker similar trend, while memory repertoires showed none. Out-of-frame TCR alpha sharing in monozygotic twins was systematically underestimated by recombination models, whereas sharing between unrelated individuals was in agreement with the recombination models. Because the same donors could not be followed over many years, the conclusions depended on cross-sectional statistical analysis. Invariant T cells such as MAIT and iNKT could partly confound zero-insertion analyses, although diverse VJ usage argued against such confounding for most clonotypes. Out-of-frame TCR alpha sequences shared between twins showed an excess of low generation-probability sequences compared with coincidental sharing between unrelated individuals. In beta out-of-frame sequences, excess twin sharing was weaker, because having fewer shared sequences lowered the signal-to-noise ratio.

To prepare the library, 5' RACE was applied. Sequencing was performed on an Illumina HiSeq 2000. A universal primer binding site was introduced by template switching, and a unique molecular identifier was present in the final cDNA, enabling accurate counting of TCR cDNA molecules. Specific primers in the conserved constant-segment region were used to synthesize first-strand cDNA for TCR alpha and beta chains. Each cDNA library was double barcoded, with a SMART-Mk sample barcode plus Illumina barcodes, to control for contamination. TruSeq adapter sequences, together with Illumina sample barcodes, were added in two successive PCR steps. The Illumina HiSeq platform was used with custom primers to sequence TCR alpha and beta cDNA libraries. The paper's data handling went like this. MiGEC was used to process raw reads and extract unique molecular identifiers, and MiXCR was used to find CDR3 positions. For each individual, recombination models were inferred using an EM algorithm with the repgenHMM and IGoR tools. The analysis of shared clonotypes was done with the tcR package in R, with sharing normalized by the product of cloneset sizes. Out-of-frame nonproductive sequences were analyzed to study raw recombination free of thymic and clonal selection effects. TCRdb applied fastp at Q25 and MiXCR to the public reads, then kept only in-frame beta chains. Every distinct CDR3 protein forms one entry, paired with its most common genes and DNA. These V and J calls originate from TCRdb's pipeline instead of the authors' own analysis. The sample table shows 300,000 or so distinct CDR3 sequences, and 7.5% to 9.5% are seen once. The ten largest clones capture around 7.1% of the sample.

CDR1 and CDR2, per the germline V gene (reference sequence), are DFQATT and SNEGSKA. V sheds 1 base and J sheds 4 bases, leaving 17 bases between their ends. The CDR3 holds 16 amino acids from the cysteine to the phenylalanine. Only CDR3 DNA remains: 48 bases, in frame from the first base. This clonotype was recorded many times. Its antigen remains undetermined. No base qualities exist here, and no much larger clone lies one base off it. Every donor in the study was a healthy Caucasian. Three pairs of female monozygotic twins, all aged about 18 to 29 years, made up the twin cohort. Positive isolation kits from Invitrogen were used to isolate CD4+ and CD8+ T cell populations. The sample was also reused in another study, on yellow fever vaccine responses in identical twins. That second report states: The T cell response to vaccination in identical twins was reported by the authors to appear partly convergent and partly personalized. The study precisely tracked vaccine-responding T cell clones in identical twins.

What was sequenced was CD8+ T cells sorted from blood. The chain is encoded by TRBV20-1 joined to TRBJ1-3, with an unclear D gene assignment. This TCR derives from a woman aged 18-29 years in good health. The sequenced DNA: TGCAGTGCTAGAGGTTCTCCAGGCCGCTCGGGAAACACCATATATTTT. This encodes CSARGSPGRSGNTIYF.